This TCR beta chain was sequenced for a study of blood T cells in healthy people across ages. Alongside a J-beta primer mix, a sample-barcoded 5' primer served in a second PCR lasting about 7 to 12 cycles. TCRdb reprocessed the 5' RACE reads via MiXCR and lists one record per CDR3 protein. The table has 650,000 to 800,000 distinct CDR3 sequences, 40% to 50% seen once. This clonotype was seen many times. Sequenced material: blood. This receptor was identified in a man between 60 and 75 years old in good health.

As DNA, the CDR3 is TGCAGCGAAACGACGGGCTCCTACGAGCAGTACTTC. It specifies CSETTGSYEQYF. The V gene is TRBV29-1, the J gene TRBJ2-7, with no clear D. Trimming pared 7 bases from V and 0 bases from J, leaving 10 bases between. Germline CDR1 SQVTM, CDR2 ANQGSEA. The CDR3 consists of 12 residues.